A single sample gave rise to the 24 T cell receptor beta chains below, sequenced in a study of blood T cells in healthy people across ages. A second PCR, run for roughly 6 to 11 cycles, used a sample-barcoded 5' primer plus a J-beta primer mix. TCRdb reanalysed the 5' RACE reads using MiXCR and keeps one entry per CDR3 protein. The top ten clones hold around 2.1% of a sample with 1.5 million to 2 million distinct CDR3 sequences, 49% of them seen once. Material: blood. The receptor set was obtained from a woman aged 40 to 50 in good health.

Comments on this clonotype: A read error may account for a junction end that differs from germline. This chain connects TRBV7-7 to TRBJ2-3; 8 bases agree with TRBD2. The CDR3 covers 15 residues. Germline V gives CDR1 SSHAT, CDR2 FNYEAQ (reference sequence). CDR3 protein: CASSRASGGADTQYF. CDR3 DNA: TGTGCTAGCAGCCGTGCGTCGGGGGGGGCAGATACGCAGTATTTT.

The gene calls are TRBV27 and TRBJ2-1; no clear D. The V end lost 10 bases, the J end lost 0 bases, and 13 bases lay between the germline ends. The CDR3 loop spans 14 amino acids. CDR1 and CDR2 (germline): MNHEY, SMNVEV (reference sequence). CDR3 amino acids: CATTPLGSYNEQFF. The DNA of the CDR3 is TGTGCCACGACCCCCTTGGGCTCCTACAATGAGCAGTTCTTC.

Note on this clonotype: A much larger clone lies a single base off, so this may be a read error. This rearrangement joins TRBV7-2 to TRBJ2-7, with 14 bases identical to TRBD2. The CDR3 extends over 16 amino acids. Germline V lookup: CDR1 SGHTA, CDR2 FQGNSA. CDR3 coding DNA: TGTGCCGGCAGCTTAGGACTAGCGGGGGGATCCTACGAGCAGTACTTC. Translated: CAGSLGLAGGSYEQYF.

DNA of the CDR3: TGTGCCAGCAGCGTGGGTCTCAATCCCTACGAGCAGTACTTC. Translation gives CASSVGLNPYEQYF. The chain links TRBV9 to TRBJ2-7; no definite D call. V was trimmed by 2 bases and J by 2 bases, leaving 11 bases between them. This CDR3 has 14 residues. In germline, CDR1 is SGDLS, CDR2 YYNGEE.

The rearrangement links TRBV9 to TRBJ2-5; 7 bases agree with TRBD1. The CDR3 extends over 13 amino acids. Germline lookup yields CDR1 SGDLS and CDR2 YYNGEE. V lost 3 bases, J lost 10 bases, and 9 bases stayed unmatched. Written as DNA, the CDR3 is TGTGCCAGCAGCGAGCCGGGTCGGGACAGCCAGTACTTC. Translating gives CASSEPGRDSQYF. The variable domain in full, with the rest retrieved from reference TRBV9 and TRBJ2-5, is DSGVTQTPKHLITATGQRVTLRCSPRSGDLSVYWYQQSLDQGLQFLIQYYNGEERAKGNILERFSAQQFPDLHSELNLSSLELGDSALYFCASSEPGRDSQYFGPGTRLLVL.

This clonotype has only a few counts. V is TRBV6-5 and J is TRBJ2-3; 7 bases align to TRBD2. The V gene end was trimmed by 7 bases and the J gene end by 2 bases; junction bases not matched to a gene: 6. CDR1 is MNHEY and CDR2 is SVGAGI in the germline V gene. CDR3 length equals 14 residues. CDR3 residues: CASNEAGITDTQYF. The CDR3 DNA sequence: TGTGCCAGCAACGAAGCGGGGATCACAGATACGCAGTATTTT.

The V call is TRBV7-9, the J call TRBJ1-6; TRBD1 is a possible D gene (6 bases). This CDR3 spans 16 amino acids. The V gene lost 4 bases and the J gene lost 4 bases, with 14 bases spanning the gap. Germline CDR1 SEHNR, CDR2 FQNEAQ (reference sequence). In nucleotides, the CDR3 is TGTGCCAGCAGCTCGGCCGGGACACAGTATAATTCACCCCTCCACTTT. It encodes CASSSAGTQYNSPLHF.

CDR3 amino acids: CASSRRQEGNEQYF. CDR3 in DNA: TGTGCCAGCAGTCGTAGACAGGAAGGAAACGAGCAGTACTTC. J is TRBJ2-5 and V is TRBV6-6, with a possible D match to TRBD1 (6 bases). The tail of the sequence fits TRBJ2-7 better, so the J call may be wrong. The V gene's germline CDR1 is MNHNY and CDR2 SVGAGI (reference sequence). This CDR3 has 14 residues.

V and J are TRBV15 and TRBJ2-5; the D is unclear. CDR3 length: 15 amino acids. Trimming removed 3 bases from V and 3 bases from J, with 14 bases in between. CDR1 is LNHNV, CDR2 YYDKDF, per germline (reference sequence). CDR3 in DNA: TGTGCCACCAGCAGGGCCCTGAGCCGGGAAGAGACCCAGTACTTC. It translates to CATSRALSREETQYF.

This clonotype appeared a single time. This chain connects TRBV18 to TRBJ1-4; 11 nucleotides match TRBD1. With 8 bases clipped from V and 5 bases from J, the junction kept 4 bases outside the gene matches. Looked up from germline, CDR1 is KGHSH and CDR2 is LQKENI. The CDR3 has 14 amino acids. This CDR3 reads CASQRTGGNEKLFF. The CDR3 DNA reads as TGTGCCAGCCAAAGGACAGGGGGCAATGAAAAACTGTTTTTT. The full variable domain, completed using reference TRBV18 and TRBJ1-4, is NAGVMQNPRHLVRRRGQEARLRCSPMKGHSHVYWYRQLPEEGLKFMVYLQKENIIDESGMPKERFSAEFPKEGPSILRIQQVVRGDSAAYFCASQRTGGNEKLFFGSGTQLSVL.

This clonotype has only a few counts. The rearrangement links TRBV12-3 or TRBV12-4 to TRBJ2-7; D call uncertain. The germline V and J ends were trimmed by 5 bases and 6 bases, with 14 bases remaining between them. CDR3 length: 13 amino acids. CDR3 coding DNA: TGTGCCAGCAGTCGGAACTCGGGCCCCGAGCAGTACTTC. The encoded protein is CASSRNSGPEQYF.

This chain connects TRBV4-1 to TRBJ2-1; 10 nucleotides align to TRBD2. This CDR3 is built from 16 residues. The trim removed 4 bases at V and 4 bases at J, leaving 7 bases unmatched. Germline V gene lookup returns CDR1 MGHRA and CDR2 YSYEKL. The DNA for the CDR3 is TGCGCCAGCAGCCGGGAAGCGGGGGGGACTTACAATGAGCAGTTCTTC. Its protein product is CASSREAGGTYNEQFF.

The chain employs TRBV5-1 and TRBJ1-4; no definite D call. V was trimmed by 0 bases and J by 3 bases, leaving 18 bases between them. The CDR3 consists of 18 residues. Germline V gene data show CDR1 as SGHRS and CDR2 as YFSETQ. Here the CDR3 reads CASSLGAAFVRSNEKLFF. The DNA for the CDR3 is TGCGCCAGCAGCTTGGGCGCAGCATTTGTCAGATCTAATGAAAAACTGTTTTTT.

The sample holds a few counts of this clonotype. The chain links TRBV6-5 to TRBJ2-5, with D maybe TRBD1 (5 bases). Trimming took 0 bases from V and 6 from J, leaving 8 bases between them. Germline V gene sequence: CDR1 MNHEY, CDR2 SVGAGI. The CDR3 length is 13 residues. The CDR3 DNA follows: TGTGCCAGCAGTTACTCAGACAGCCAGACCCAGTACTTC. Translation: CASSYSDSQTQYF.

The chain has TRBV24-1 and TRBJ2-5, with 14 bases aligning to TRBD2. CDR3 length equals 15 residues. Trimming cost V 5 bases and J 5 bases; bases outside gene matches: 3. CDR1 is KGHDR and CDR2 is SFDVKD in the germline V gene. The CDR3 coding sequence is TGTGCCACCAGTGCCCGGACTAGCGGGGGGGAGACCCAGTACTTC. It encodes CATSARTSGGETQYF.

The rearrangement links TRBV27 to TRBJ1-2, with 8 bases fitting TRBD1. Unmatched junction bases numbered 9, after V lost 0 bases and J lost 6 bases. This CDR3 contains 16 residues. In germline, CDR1 is MNHEY, CDR2 SMNVEV (reference sequence). This CDR3 is CASSLSAGQATHGYTF. The CDR3 DNA is TGTGCCAGCAGTTTATCCGCGGGACAGGCCACCCATGGCTACACCTTC.

The J gene is TRBJ2-1, the V gene TRBV18; D assignment may be TRBD1 or TRBD2 (5 bases each). The CDR3 loop spans 16 amino acids. Trimming left V 6 bases short and J 0 bases short, with 15 bases between. CDR1 and CDR2 from the germline V gene are KGHSH and LQKENI. This chain's CDR3 is CASSQGRPSSYNEQFF. The DNA for the CDR3 is TGTGCCAGCTCGCAGGGACGGCCGAGCTCCTACAATGAGCAGTTCTTC.

This clonotype was found once. The chain couples TRBV6-1 to TRBJ1-2; the D is unclear. There are 13 residues in the CDR3. Germline assignment: CDR1 MNHNS and CDR2 SASEGT. V lost 6 bases and J 9 bases, leaving 17 bases between the germline ends. CDR3 sequence (DNA): TGTGCCAGCAGCGAACGGGTGTTGGGCAGCTACACCTTC. It yields the protein CASSERVLGSYTF.

There are a few counts of this clonotype. The genes are TRBV4-3 and TRBJ2-6; D is unresolved. V was trimmed by 1 base and J by 0 bases, leaving 7 bases between them. CDR3 length equals 16 residues. Germline CDR1 is LGHNA and CDR2 is YSLEER. DNA for the CDR3: TGCGCCAGCAGCCAAGCGGCAGACTCTGGGGCCAACGTCCTGACTTTC. This translates into CASSQAADSGANVLTF.

This chain joins TRBV27 and TRBJ2-4; 10 bases are a match to TRBD1. The J call may be mistaken, given a closer DNA end match to TRBJ2-7. The CDR3 is 16 residues long. Germline assignment: CDR1 MNHEY and CDR2 SMNVEV (reference sequence). CDR3 in DNA: TGTGCCACCAAAGCTCCCGGGACAGGGGTAGTGTACGAGCAGTACTTC. This codes for CATKAPGTGVVYEQYF.

The J gene is TRBJ2-3, the V gene TRBV9; D perhaps matches TRBD2 (7 bases). CDR3 size: 17 residues. In germline, CDR1 is SGDLS, CDR2 YYNGEE. Trimming stripped 3 bases from V and 0 bases from J, with 17 bases between. This chain's CDR3 is CASSGRLGGASTDTQYF. DNA for the CDR3: TGTGCCAGCAGCGGACGGCTTGGGGGGGCGAGCACAGATACGCAGTATTTT.

This clonotype showed up just a few times. This sequence joins TRBV7-2 and TRBJ2-4, with 7 bases identical to TRBD1. CDR1 and CDR2 from the germline V gene are SGHTA and FQGNSA. Trimming at V came to 1 base and at J to 0 bases, leaving 6 bases not matched to a gene. The CDR3 runs to 17 residues. The CDR3 protein is CASSLVGQSLAKNIQYF. For the CDR3, the DNA is TGTGCCAGCAGCTTAGTGGGACAGAGCTTAGCCAAAAACATTCAGTACTTC.

This chain links TRBV6-5 with TRBJ1-6; no firm D call. Germline-derived CDR1 and CDR2 are MNHEY and SVGAGI. The CDR3 consists of 15 residues. V was cut by 0 bases and J by 3 bases, with 6 bases left in between. CDR3 sequence reads: CASSYSRSYNSPLHF. CDR3 DNA sequence: TGTGCCAGCAGTTACTCAAGGAGCTATAATTCACCCCTCCACTTT.

This clonotype turned up a few times. DNA of the CDR3: TGTGCCAGCAGGCTTCGGGCAGCCAAAAACATTCAGTACTTC. Translation: CASRLRAAKNIQYF. The V call is TRBV2, the J call TRBJ2-4; D gene uncertain. Trimming shortened V by 6 bases and J by 0 bases, and 9 bases separated the two germline ends. The germline V gene encodes CDR1 SNHLY and CDR2 FYNNEI. CDR3 length: 14 residues.